This T cell receptor beta chain was observed in a study of blood T cell repertoires in COVID-19 (dated by TCRdb to 2020 to 2021). Notes on the research overall: Collaborator samples came from the United States, Italy and Spain and covered acute and convalescent phases of COVID-19. HLA class I and class II types, where available, came from metadata supplied by the sample provider rather than from assay-based typing. The samples were drawn from the first 160 participants of the ongoing ImmuneRACE study and from over 950 subjects provided by 6 global collaborators. The dataset comprised deeply sampled blood TCRbeta repertoires from subjects exposed to, actively infected with, or recovered from COVID-19. Sample metadata almost always included a de-identified subject ID, COVID-19 status, age in years and sex. The prospective study material was composed of cDNA or gDNA derived from T cells, B-cell-depleted T cells, or PBMCs. The repertoires were released in a freely available public database meant as a resource for research on the immune response to SARS-CoV-2. The paper as a whole reports these results and caveats: Clinical and demographic metadata were provided uncurated, with the amount varying by source and participant.

To note about this clone: No cognate antigen has been identified for it. The sample holds no much larger clone one base away, and base qualities are not on file.

At one collaborating source in Seattle, patients were enrolled during active infection and were followed longitudinally through the course of disease. Whole blood was collected in K2EDTA tubes by collaborating institutions according to the institutions' own protocols. For TCRbeta analysis, collaborators shipped samples in one of three forms: frozen whole blood, isolated PBMCs, or DNA extracted from either of those sample types. The immunoSEQ Assay, a bias-controlled multiplex PCR, was used to amplify TCRbeta CDR3 regions from genomic DNA. In the authors' own workflow: The number of nucleated cells in each sample was estimated from the amplification of reference gene primers within the assay. To quantify the absolute abundance of each unique TCRbeta CDR3 rearrangement, sequence reads were collapsed and filtered. For each sample, productive Simpson clonality was calculated as the square root of Simpson's diversity index across productive rearrangements. TCRdb holds this immuneACCESS table with in-frame rearrangements only. Some clones are missing; in checked studies, unresolved V genes explain under half, and the rest has no known cause. V, J and clone size are those of that table, while D and trimming were read from the DNA. For this sample there are some 65,000 clones; around 91% appear just once. Of the sample, under 0.6% falls within the top ten clones.

CDR1 LGHNA and CDR2 YNFKEQ are derived from the germline V gene. Spanning cysteine to phenylalanine, the CDR3 consists of 15 amino acids. The sequence is cut down to CDR3 DNA, 45 bases in frame from base 1. V ends up 0 bases short and J 3 bases short, with an unmatched junction base count of 3. The rearrangement combines TRBV4-2 with TRBJ2-7; TRBD1 aligns with 9 central bases. The receptor was derived from a man in his forties or fifties with COVID-19, enrolled during active disease. Sequenced input: peripheral blood. This receptor has the CDR3 CASSQEGTGSYEQYF. The bases are TGTGCCAGCAGCCAAGAAGGGACAGGGAGCTACGAGCAGTACTTC.